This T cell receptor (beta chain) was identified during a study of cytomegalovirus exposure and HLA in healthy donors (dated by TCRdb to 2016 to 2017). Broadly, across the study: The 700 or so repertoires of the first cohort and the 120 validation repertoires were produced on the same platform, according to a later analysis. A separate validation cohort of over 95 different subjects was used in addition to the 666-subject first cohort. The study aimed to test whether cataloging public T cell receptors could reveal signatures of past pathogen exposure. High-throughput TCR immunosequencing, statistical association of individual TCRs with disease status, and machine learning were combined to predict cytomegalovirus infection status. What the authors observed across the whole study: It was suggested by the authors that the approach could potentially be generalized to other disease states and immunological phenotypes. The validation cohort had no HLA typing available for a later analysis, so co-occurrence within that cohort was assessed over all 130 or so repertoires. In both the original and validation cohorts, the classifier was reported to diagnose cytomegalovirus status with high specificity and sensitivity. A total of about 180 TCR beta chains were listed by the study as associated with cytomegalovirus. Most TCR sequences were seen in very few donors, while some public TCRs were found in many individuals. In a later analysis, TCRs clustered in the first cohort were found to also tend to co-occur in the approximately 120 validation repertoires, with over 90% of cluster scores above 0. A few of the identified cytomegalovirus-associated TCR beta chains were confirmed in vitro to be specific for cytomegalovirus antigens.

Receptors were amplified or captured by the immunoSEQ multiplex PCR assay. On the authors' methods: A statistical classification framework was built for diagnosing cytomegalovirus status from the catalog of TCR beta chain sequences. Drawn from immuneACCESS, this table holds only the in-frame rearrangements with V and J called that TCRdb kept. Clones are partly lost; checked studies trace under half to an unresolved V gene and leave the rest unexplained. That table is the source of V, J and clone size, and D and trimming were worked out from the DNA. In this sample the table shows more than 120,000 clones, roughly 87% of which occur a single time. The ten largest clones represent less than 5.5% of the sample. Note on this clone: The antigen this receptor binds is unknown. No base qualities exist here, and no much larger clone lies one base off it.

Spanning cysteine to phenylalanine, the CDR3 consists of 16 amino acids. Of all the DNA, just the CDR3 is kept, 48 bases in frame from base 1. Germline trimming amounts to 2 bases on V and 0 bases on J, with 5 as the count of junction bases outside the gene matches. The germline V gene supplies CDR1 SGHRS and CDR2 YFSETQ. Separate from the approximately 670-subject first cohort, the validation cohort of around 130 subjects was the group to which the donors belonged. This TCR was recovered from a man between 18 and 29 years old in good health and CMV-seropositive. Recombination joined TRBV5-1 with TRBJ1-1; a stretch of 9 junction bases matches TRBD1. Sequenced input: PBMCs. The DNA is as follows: TGCGCCAGCAGCTTTAGGGGACAGGGCATGAACACTGAAGCTTTCTTT. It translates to CASSFRGQGMNTEAFF.